This T cell receptor (beta chain) is drawn from a study of tumor-infiltrating lymphocytes in oesophageal squamous cell carcinoma. In germline, CDR1 is SEHNR, CDR2 FQNEAQ (reference sequence). Deletions cut 5 bases from V and 9 bases from J, with 17 bases between. There are 14 residues in the CDR3. This clonotype showed up many times. From the PCR reads, TCRdb called clonotypes with MiXCR, one entry per CDR3 protein. The table records 10,000 to 14,000 distinct CDR3 sequences, approximately 59% of them present only once. This rearrangement joins TRBV7-9 to TRBJ2-4; D assignment may be TRBD1 or TRBD2 (6 bases each). The source material was esophageal tumor tissue. The TCR originated in a male donor with esophageal squamous cell carcinoma. CDR3 sequence reads: CASSTTVGGSIQYF. CDR3 DNA: TGTGCCAGCAGCACTACGGTAGGGGGGTCCATTCAGTACTTC.